The 8 T cell receptor beta chains below all came from one sample that was sequenced in a study of blood T cells in healthy people across ages. Alongside a J-beta primer mix, a sample-barcoded 5' primer served in a second PCR lasting about 7 to 12 cycles. TCRdb called the 5' RACE reads again in MiXCR, with one record for every CDR3 protein. The sample includes 1.5 million to 2 million distinct CDR3 sequences, about 28% of them seen just once. The sequenced sample was blood. The receptors here all came from a woman aged 25-40 years in good health.

Details on this clonotype: With a much larger clone just one base away, this may be a read error. This sequence joins TRBV29-1 and TRBJ2-4; tentative D call: TRBD1 (5 bases). The CDR3 sequence is 13 residues long. Per germline, CDR1 SQVTM and CDR2 ANQGSEA. Trimming took off 8 bases at V and 13 bases at J, with 24 bases between the two ends. CDR3 sequence reads: CSLGQSQYNEQYF. CDR3 DNA: TGCAGCCTGGGGCAGAGCCAGTACAATGAGCAGTACTTC.

The V call is TRBV27, the J call TRBJ2-4, with 7 bases that match TRBD1. The J call is uncertain, as TRBJ2-5 better fits the DNA end. Germline CDR1 is MNHEY and CDR2 is SMNVEV (reference sequence). This CDR3 has 16 amino acids. This CDR3 is CASSIYQNRGRETQYF. CDR3 in DNA: TGTGCCAGCAGCATCTACCAGAACAGGGGCCGAGAGACCCAGTACTTC.

This clonotype showed up many times. The gene calls are TRBV5-1 and TRBJ2-7; D tentatively reads TRBD1 or TRBD2 (6 bases each). Trimming removed 3 bases at V and 2 bases at J, with 15 bases between. Per the germline V gene, CDR1 is SGHRS and CDR2 is YFSETQ. The CDR3 spans 15 residues. In DNA, the CDR3 is TGCGCCAGCAGCTCCGGGGGCAGGTCCGCCTACGAGCAGTACTTC. Its protein product is CASSSGGRSAYEQYF. The full variable domain, completed using reference TRBV5-1 and TRBJ2-7, is KAGVTQTPRYLIKTRGQQVTLSCSPISGHRSVSWYQQTPGQGLQFLFEYFSETQRNKGNFPGRFSGRQFSNSRSEMNVSTLELGDSALYLCASSSGGRSAYEQYFGPGTRLTVT.

This chain links TRBV7-2 with TRBJ2-7, with TRBD1 matching over 8 bases. The V segment lost 5 bases and the J segment 10 bases; nucleotides outside the gene matches: 7. Germline V gene lookup returns CDR1 SGHTA and CDR2 FQGNSA. There are 12 residues in the CDR3. As DNA, the CDR3 is TGTGCCAGCAGCGCTCCGGACAGGGTACAGTACTTC. Translation: CASSAPDRVQYF.

This rearrangement joins TRBV29-1 to TRBJ1-1, with D unresolved. The CDR3 has 11 amino acids. V was cut by 4 bases and J by 6 bases, with 9 bases left in between. Germline CDR1 reads SQVTM; CDR2 reads ANQGSEA. CDR3 sequence (DNA): TGCAGCGTTGTACAGACCCCTGAAGCTTTCTTT. This gives the protein CSVVQTPEAFF.

A single count supports this clonotype. One junction end does not reproduce the germline sequence, and a read error may be involved. J is TRBJ2-2 and V is TRBV20-1; 7 nucleotides agree with TRBD2. The germline gives CDR1 DFQATT, CDR2 SNEGSKA (reference sequence). This CDR3 spans 17 amino acids. The CDR3 sequence: CSAGGVQRDLNTGERFF. CDR3 DNA sequence: TGCAGTGCCGGAGGGGTCCAGCGGGACTTAAACACCGGGGAGCGGTTTTTT.

With regard to this clonotype: A read error may be the cause here, since a much bigger clone is one base away. The rearrangement joins TRBV20-1 to TRBJ2-4; tentatively, D is TRBD2 (5 bases). The J call may be faulty, since TRBJ2-7 better matches the DNA end. The CDR3 runs to 14 residues. Germline V CDR1 and CDR2: DFQATT, SNEGSKA (reference sequence). The CDR3 DNA reads as TGCAGTGCTAGAGATTACAGCGGAGATTGCGAGCAGTACTTC. This sequence encodes CSARDYSGDCEQYF.

Details on this clonotype: A much larger clone is a single base away; this may be a read error. The rearrangement joins TRBV6-5 to TRBJ2-1; TRBD1 aligns across 8 bases. J lost 10 bases, V lost 8 bases, and 10 bases had no gene match. Germline CDR1 is MNHEY and CDR2 is SVGAGI. The CDR3 runs to 13 residues. CDR3 loop: CASSRTGNYEQFF. In DNA form, the CDR3 reads TGTGCCAGCTCCCGGACAGGGAACTACGAGCAGTTCTTC.